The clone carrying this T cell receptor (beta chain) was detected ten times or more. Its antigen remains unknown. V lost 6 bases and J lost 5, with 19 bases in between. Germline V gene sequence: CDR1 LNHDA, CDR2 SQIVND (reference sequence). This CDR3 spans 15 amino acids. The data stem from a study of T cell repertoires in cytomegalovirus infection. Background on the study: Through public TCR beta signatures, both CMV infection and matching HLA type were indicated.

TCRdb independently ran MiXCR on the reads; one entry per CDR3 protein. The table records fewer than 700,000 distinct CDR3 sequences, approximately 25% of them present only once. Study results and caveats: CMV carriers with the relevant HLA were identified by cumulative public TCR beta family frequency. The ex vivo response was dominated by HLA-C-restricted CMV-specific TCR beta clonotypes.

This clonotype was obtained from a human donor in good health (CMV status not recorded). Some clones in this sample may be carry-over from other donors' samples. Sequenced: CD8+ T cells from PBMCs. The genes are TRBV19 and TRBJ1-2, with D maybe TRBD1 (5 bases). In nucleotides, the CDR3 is TGTGCCAGTAGCGCCGGGACGGCGTTTTTTTATGGCTACACCTTC. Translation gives CASSAGTAFFYGYTF. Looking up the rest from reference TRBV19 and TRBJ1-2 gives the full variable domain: DGGITQSPKYLFRKEGQNVTLSCEQNLNHDAMYWYRQDPGQGLRLIYYSQIVNDFQKGDIAEGYSVSREKKESFPLTVTSAQKNPTAFYLCASSAGTAFFYGYTFGSGTRLTVV.